This TCR beta chain is drawn from a study of CXCR3-negative and CXCR3-positive naive CD8 T cells. Carrying UMI labels, the TRB cDNA libraries were prepared through 5' RACE. TCRdb re-called the 5' RACE reads, yielding one record per CDR3 amino acid sequence without DNA. This sample contains some 130,000 distinct CDR3 sequences. The sequence was collected from a human donor in good health. Some clones in this sample may be carry-over from other donors' samples. Sequencing input: naive CXCR3- CD8+ T cells from blood. Subset defined: CD45RO-CCR7+CD27+CD95- naive CD8+ T cells lacking CXCR3 (TNR3-).

CDR3 residues: CASSPTGMGNTEAFF. V gene TRBV9 combines with J gene TRBJ1-1; TCRdb picks TRBD1, but there is no DNA to check that call. Germline V gives CDR1 SGDLS, CDR2 YYNGEE. This CDR3 comprises 15 residues.